This TCR beta chain was recorded in a study of shared clonotypes between healthy human individuals. About this clone itself: Its matching antigen is unknown.

Regarding the study as a whole: Deeper or shallower sequencing was expected to change how clonotypes are shared among donors.

The CDR3 length is 13 residues. Trimming shortened V by 4 bases and J by 4 bases, and 11 bases separated the two germline ends. From germline, CDR1 is SGHDT and CDR2 YYEEEE. PCR replicates from unsorted PBMC used 300 ng DNA, and this amount was some 30,000 T cell genomes. Generated by immunoSEQ multiplex PCR, the TCRdb table keeps only in-frame clones and is missing some. The table lists around 510,000 clones, around 77% of them singletons. The TCR was taken from a woman aged 40 to 50 in good health. Some clones in this sample may be carry-over from other donors' samples. The sample comprised PBMCs. The genes are TRBV5-6 and TRBJ2-5, with a weak D call TRBD1 (6 bases). The CDR3 sequence is CASSLTGIETQYF. DNA of the CDR3: TGTGCCAGCAGCCTAACAGGGATAGAGACCCAGTACTTC.